These 26 T cell receptor beta chains originate from one sample sequenced in a study of T cells in narcolepsy. Profiled with immunoSEQ multiplex PCR; TCRdb holds only in-frame clones, not every one. This repertoire shows tens of thousands of clones, about 90% found once; its top ten account for more than 0.75%. Sample: memory (CD45RA-) CD4+ T cells from blood. These receptors were taken from a human donor in good health.

This clone turned up a few times. The chain combines TRBV10-2 with TRBJ1-3, with a weak D call TRBD1 (5 bases). V was clipped by 6 bases and J by 0 bases, with 12 bases between them. CDR1 and CDR2 (germline): WSHSY, SAAADI. The CDR3 loop spans 15 amino acids. CDR3 sequence (DNA): TGCGCCAGCAGGGCGGGACGGAGCTCTGGAAACACCATATATTTT. It codes for CASRAGRSSGNTIYF.

This clone has a single count. The chain joins TRBV14 to TRBJ2-1; D not resolved. CDR1 and CDR2 from the germline V gene are SGHDN and FVKESK. This CDR3 contains 13 residues. The V end was cut by 1 base, the J end by 9 bases, with 10 bases between. CDR3 region: CASSQVNRGEQFF. The DNA for the CDR3 is TGTGCCAGCAGCCAAGTCAATCGAGGTGAGCAGTTCTTC.

This clone was counted a single time. V is TRBV15 and J is TRBJ1-4, with 8 bases lining up with TRBD1. The trim removed 5 bases at V and 3 bases at J, leaving 8 bases unmatched. Germline CDR1 reads LNHNV; CDR2 reads YYDKDF (reference sequence). This CDR3 has 16 amino acids. The chain's CDR3 is CATSGQQGGPNEKLFF. The CDR3 DNA sequence: TGTGCCACCAGCGGGCAACAGGGGGGCCCTAATGAAAAACTGTTTTTT. The full variable domain, completed using reference TRBV15 and TRBJ1-4, is DAMVIQNPRYQVTQFGKPVTLSCSQTLNHNVMYWYQQKSSQAPKLLFHYYDKDFNNEADTPDNFQSRRPNTSFCFLDIRSPGLGDTAMYLCATSGQQGGPNEKLFFGSGTQLSVL.

This rearrangement joins TRBV7-2 to TRBJ1-4; D remains ambiguous. There are 16 residues in the CDR3. V was pared by 5 bases and J by 8 bases, with 21 bases between. Looked up from germline, CDR1 is SGHTA and CDR2 is FQGNSA. The chain's CDR3 is CASSDVLGSDLEKLFF. The DNA of the CDR3 is TGTGCCAGCAGCGATGTCCTAGGTTCCGATTTAGAAAAACTGTTTTTT. Full variable domain (outside the CDR3, taken from reference TRBV7-2 and TRBJ1-4): GAGVSQSPSNKVTEKGKDVELRCDPISGHTALYWYRQSLGQGLEFLIYFQGNSAPDKSGLPSDRFSAERTGGSVSTLTIQRTQQEDSAVYLCASSDVLGSDLEKLFFGSGTQLSVL.

The gene calls are TRBV15 and TRBJ2-6; D is perhaps TRBD1 (6 bases). Germline V gene data show CDR1 as LNHNV and CDR2 as YYDKDF (reference sequence). The germline V and J ends were trimmed by 3 bases and 1 base, with 10 bases remaining between them. The CDR3 loop spans 16 amino acids. The CDR3 nucleotides are TGTGCCACCAGCAGGGCAACAGGGTCTGGGGCCAACGTCCTGACTTTC. It codes for CATSRATGSGANVLTF.

This clone was seen a few times. This chain joins TRBV19 and TRBJ1-6; 7 nucleotides align to TRBD1. The germline gives CDR1 LNHDA, CDR2 SQIVND (reference sequence). This CDR3 is built from 17 residues. V was clipped by 5 bases and J by 0 bases; unmatched bases: 7. The CDR3 coding sequence is TGTGCCAGTAGTCCAGAGACAGGGAGCTCCTATAATTCACCCCTCCACTTT. It codes for CASSPETGSSYNSPLHF.

The chain links TRBV28 to TRBJ1-4; no reliable D call. The V end lost 7 bases, the J end lost 7 bases, and 10 bases lay between the germline ends. The CDR3 has 12 amino acids. Germline assignment: CDR1 MDHEN and CDR2 SYDVKM. CDR3 DNA: TGTGCCAGCAAGCGGATTGGTGAAAAACTGTTTTTT. Its translation: CASKRIGEKLFF.

About this clone itself: This sample also contains other DNA sequences that code for the same CDR3. The chain employs TRBV9 and TRBJ1-1; a weak D match, TRBD1 (6 bases). The CDR3 is 15 amino acids. CDR1 SGDLS and CDR2 YYNGEE come from the germline V gene. The V gene lost 3 bases and the J gene lost 1 base, with 13 bases spanning the gap. CDR3 region: CASSATGIGNTEAFF. The DNA for the CDR3 is TGTGCCAGCAGCGCCACAGGGATAGGGAACACTGAAGCTTTCTTT.

This chain connects TRBV5-5 to TRBJ2-3; 10 positions match TRBD2. Germline loops: CDR1 SGHKS, CDR2 YYEKEE (reference sequence). The CDR3 is 16 residues long. After removal of 0 bases from V and 3 bases from J, the junction contained 4 bases not matched to a gene. Here the CDR3 DNA reads TGTGCCAGCAGCTTGGTACCTAGCGGGGGAACAGATACGCAGTATTTT. This gives the protein CASSLVPSGGTDTQYF.

The DNA of the CDR3 is TGTGCCAGTAGTATAATGGGGGCAGGACAGCCCCAGCATTTT. This codes for CASSIMGAGQPQHF. The chain couples TRBV19 to TRBJ1-5; D might be TRBD1 (6 bases). Germline V gene sequence: CDR1 LNHDA, CDR2 SQIVND (reference sequence). Trimming shortened V by 2 bases and J by 7 bases, and 12 bases separated the two germline ends. This CDR3 is 14 amino acids long.

The genes are TRBV6-1 and TRBJ2-3; TRBD2 aligns across 8 bases. J was trimmed by 8 bases and V by 2 bases; bases with no gene match: 9. Looked up from germline, CDR1 is MNHNS and CDR2 is SASEGT. The CDR3 contains 15 residues. Here the CDR3 reads CASSETPGGQGTQYF. The CDR3, as DNA: TGTGCCAGCAGTGAAACGCCGGGGGGGCAAGGTACGCAGTATTTT.

The chain couples TRBV9 to TRBJ1-1; D possibly corresponds to TRBD1 (5 bases). V gave up 3 bases and J gave up 10 bases, with 19 bases separating them. This CDR3 spans 14 amino acids. Germline V gene lookup returns CDR1 SGDLS and CDR2 YYNGEE. CDR3 sequence reads: CASSAERGSGRAFF. In nucleotides, the CDR3 is TGTGCCAGCAGCGCGGAGCGGGGCTCAGGTAGAGCTTTCTTT.

V and J are TRBV2 and TRBJ1-4; possibly TRBD1 for D (5 bases). Germline CDR1 reads SNHLY; CDR2 reads FYNNEI. The length of the CDR3 is 14 residues. V was trimmed by 7 bases and J by 2 bases, leaving 11 bases between them. CDR3 region: CASTDGGTNEKLFF. CDR3 DNA: TGTGCCAGCACTGACGGGGGGACTAATGAAAAACTGTTTTTT.

The chain couples TRBV7-9 to TRBJ2-1; D remains unclear. The CDR3 is made up of 12 amino acids. The germline V and J ends were trimmed by 1 base and 12 bases, with 10 bases remaining between them. Germline CDR1 is SEHNR and CDR2 is FQNEAQ (reference sequence). CDR3 nucleotides: TGTGCCAGCAGCTTAGTAGGGATCGGGCAGTTCTTC. It codes for CASSLVGIGQFF.

The rearrangement joins TRBV9 to TRBJ1-1; D may be TRBD1 (6 bases). CDR3 size: 15 residues. V was cut by 3 bases and J by 1 base, with 13 bases left in between. CDR1 is SGDLS, CDR2 YYNGEE, per germline. The CDR3: CASSAPGHKNTEAFF. The CDR3 DNA follows: TGTGCCAGCAGCGCGCCGGGACATAAGAACACTGAAGCTTTCTTT.

This clone was detected only once. CDR3 loop: CASSLKRGGETQYF. Here the CDR3 DNA reads TGTGCCAGCAGCTTAAAGAGGGGCGGGGAGACCCAGTACTTC. The chain is built from TRBV5-4 and TRBJ2-5, with D possibly called TRBD1 or TRBD2 (5 bases each). The CDR3 contains 14 residues. Germline CDR1 SGHNT, CDR2 YYREEE (reference sequence). V lost 2 bases to trimming and J lost 5 bases, with 13 bases between them.

This chain uses TRBV14 with TRBJ2-7; 8 nucleotides match TRBD1. Germline V gives CDR1 SGHDN, CDR2 FVKESK. The trim removed 2 bases at V and 5 bases at J, leaving 8 bases unmatched. The CDR3 loop spans 15 amino acids. The CDR3 is CASSQSQGAVNEQYF. CDR3 DNA: TGTGCCAGCAGCCAATCCCAGGGGGCGGTCAACGAGCAGTACTTC.

The DNA for the CDR3 is TGTGCCAGCAGCGTAGAGCCCCAACCCTCTGGAAACACCATATATTTT. It encodes CASSVEPQPSGNTIYF. This chain joins TRBV9 and TRBJ1-3, with D hard to call. The CDR3 sequence is 16 residues long. CDR1 SGDLS and CDR2 YYNGEE come from the germline V gene. Trimming shortened V by 0 bases and J by 0 bases, and 10 bases separated the two germline ends.

The V and J genes are TRBV5-1 and TRBJ1-2; D not resolved. CDR1 and CDR2 (germline): SGHRS, YFSETQ. The CDR3 consists of 12 residues. The V end lost 0 bases, the J end lost 5 bases, and 5 bases lay between the germline ends. CDR3 residues: CASSLGRYGYTF. The DNA of the CDR3 is TGCGCCAGCAGCTTGGGGCGGTATGGCTACACCTTC.

This clone was found once. V is TRBV28 and J is TRBJ1-2; D gene unclear. The CDR3 has 15 residues. V was cut by 2 bases and J by 3 bases, with 13 bases left in between. From germline, CDR1 is MDHEN and CDR2 SYDVKM. The DNA of the CDR3 is TGTGCCAGCAGTTTAGGGTTTCGGGGTCACTATGGCTACACCTTC. This sequence encodes CASSLGFRGHYGYTF.

The V gene is TRBV5-4, the J gene TRBJ1-1, with TRBD1 matching over 7 bases. The V and J ends lost 9 bases and 2 bases, in that order; junction bases with no gene match: 7. Per germline, CDR1 SGHNT and CDR2 YYREEE (reference sequence). The CDR3 has 13 amino acids. The CDR3 DNA is TGTGCCATTTCGGGACAGCAAAACACTGAAGCTTTCTTT. Encoded protein: CAISGQQNTEAFF.

The CDR3: CAISDMGRGENQPQHF. CDR3 sequence (DNA): TGTGCCATCAGTGACATGGGGCGAGGGGAAAATCAGCCCCAGCATTTT. The gene calls are TRBV10-3 and TRBJ1-5; TRBD1 might be the D (5 bases). The V end was cut by 3 bases, the J end by 4 bases, with 16 bases between. This CDR3 comprises 16 residues. Germline CDR1 is ENHRY and CDR2 is SYGVKD.

In this sample, this clone turned up once. The V and J genes are TRBV10-3 and TRBJ1-1; 11 bases align to TRBD1. CDR3 length: 15 residues. With 6 bases clipped from V and 4 bases from J, the junction kept 7 bases outside the gene matches. From germline, CDR1 is ENHRY and CDR2 SYGVKD. CDR3 amino acids: CAIRDPGTGGTEAFF. The CDR3 DNA sequence: TGTGCCATCAGGGACCCCGGGACAGGGGGCACTGAAGCTTTCTTT.

This chain connects TRBV7-8 to TRBJ1-5; TRBD1 aligns across 10 bases. V trimming: 0 bases; J trimming: 4 bases; junction bases outside the gene matches: 12. The CDR3 has 19 residues. Germline lookup yields CDR1 SGHVS and CDR2 FQNEAQ. CDR3 in DNA: TGTGCCAGCAGCTTAGCCACCTGGACAGGGGGGACGGGGAATCAGCCCCAGCATTTT. Translated: CASSLATWTGGTGNQPQHF.

This clone was counted a few times. The chain is built from TRBV11-3 and TRBJ1-1; a weak D match, TRBD1 (5 bases). Germline CDR1 reads SGHNT; CDR2 reads YENEEA. The CDR3 sequence is 14 residues long. Trimming took 4 bases from V and 1 from J, leaving 10 bases between them. Here the CDR3 reads CASSSRGPNTEAFF. CDR3 in DNA: TGTGCCAGCAGCTCCCGGGGCCCGAACACTGAAGCTTTCTTT.

The V call is TRBV11-2, the J call TRBJ2-5; D remains unclear. Looked up from germline, CDR1 is SGHAT and CDR2 is FQNNGV. Trimming removed 5 bases from V and 1 base from J, with 11 bases in between. This CDR3 region has 14 residues. In DNA, the CDR3 is TGTGCCAGCAGCGTAATGCGGTCCCAAGAGACCCAGTACTTC. Its translation: CASSVMRSQETQYF.